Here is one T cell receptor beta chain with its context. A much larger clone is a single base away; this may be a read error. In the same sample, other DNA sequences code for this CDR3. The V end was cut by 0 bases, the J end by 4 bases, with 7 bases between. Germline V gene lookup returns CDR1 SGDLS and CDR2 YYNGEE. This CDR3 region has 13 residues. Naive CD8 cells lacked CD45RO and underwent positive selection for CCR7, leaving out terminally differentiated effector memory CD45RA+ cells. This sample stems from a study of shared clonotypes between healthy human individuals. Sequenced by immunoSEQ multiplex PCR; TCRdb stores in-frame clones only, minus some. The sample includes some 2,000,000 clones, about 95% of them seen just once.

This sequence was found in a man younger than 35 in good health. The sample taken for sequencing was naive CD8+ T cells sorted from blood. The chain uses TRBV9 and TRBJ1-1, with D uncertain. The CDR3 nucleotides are TGTGCCAGCAGCGTAGGGGCAGGCACTGAAGCTTTCTTT. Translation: CASSVGAGTEAFF.